These 27 T cell receptor beta chains came from one sample sequenced in a study of blood T cell repertoires in COVID-19. Data came from immunoSEQ multiplex PCR; TCRdb stores just in-frame clones and leaves some out. The data show over 250,000 clones, with 87% seen just once and over 1.2% held by the top ten. Sequencing was performed on peripheral blood. The receptors shown here come from a woman aged 40 to 50 who had recovered from COVID-19.

This chain joins TRBV6-5 and TRBJ2-5; unclear D gene. The germline CDR1 and CDR2 sequences are MNHEY and SVGAGI. This CDR3 region has 14 residues. With 0 bases removed from V and 0 bases from J, the gap between germline ends came to 5 bases. The CDR3 loop is CASSYSSNQETQYF. The CDR3 DNA reads TGTGCCAGCAGTTACTCGTCCAACCAAGAGACCCAGTACTTC.

The chain links TRBV7-2 to TRBJ2-1, with 10 bases lining up with TRBD2. V dropped 5 bases and J dropped 0; count of bases not matched to a gene: 4. The CDR3 covers 16 residues. The V gene's germline CDR1 is SGHTA and CDR2 FQGNSA. Here the CDR3 reads CASSLGLAISYNEQFF. The CDR3, as DNA: TGTGCCAGCAGCCTGGGACTAGCGATCTCCTACAATGAGCAGTTCTTC. The variable domain in full, completed from reference TRBV7-2 and TRBJ2-1, reads GAGVSQSPSNKVTEKGKDVELRCDPISGHTALYWYRQSLGQGLEFLIYFQGNSAPDKSGLPSDRFSAERTGGSVSTLTIQRTQQEDSAVYLCASSLGLAISYNEQFFGPGTRLTVL.

This chain uses TRBV5-5 with TRBJ1-2, with D hard to call. From germline, CDR1 is SGHKS and CDR2 YYEKEE (reference sequence). CDR3 length equals 13 residues. V was trimmed by 3 bases and J by 8 bases, leaving 14 bases between them. The DNA of the CDR3 is TGTGCCAGCAGCTCCCTTGAGGCGGGGGGCTACACCTTC. It codes for CASSSLEAGGYTF.

J is TRBJ2-5 and V is TRBV29-1, with 10 bases fitting TRBD2. The CDR3 extends over 18 amino acids. CDR1 and CDR2 from the germline V gene are SQVTM and ANQGSEA. V was clipped by 7 bases and J by 7 bases; unmatched bases: 24. The chain's CDR3 is CSARVSGTSVGKGVTQYF. In DNA form, the CDR3 reads TGCAGCGCCCGGGTCTCTGGGACTAGCGTGGGTAAGGGAGTGACCCAGTACTTC.

The CDR3 DNA reads TGTGCCATCAGTGATTTGGGACAGTATGAAAAACTGTTTTTT. It yields the protein CAISDLGQYEKLFF. The chain combines TRBV10-3 with TRBJ1-4; 7 positions match TRBD1. CDR3 length: 14 amino acids. Germline loops: CDR1 ENHRY, CDR2 SYGVKD. The trim removed 3 bases at V and 6 bases at J, leaving 4 bases unmatched.

The rearrangement links TRBV7-9 to TRBJ2-2, with D possibly TRBD1 on 6 matching bases. The CDR3 loop spans 17 amino acids. Germline V CDR1 and CDR2: SEHNR, FQNEAQ (reference sequence). The V end was cut by 1 base, the J end by 8 bases, with 20 bases between. The CDR3 here is CASSLEALQGIPGELFF. As DNA, the CDR3 is TGTGCCAGCAGCTTAGAAGCTCTGCAGGGGATTCCTGGGGAGCTGTTTTTT.

The chain has TRBV5-6 and TRBJ1-1; D might be TRBD1 (6 bases). V dropped 3 bases and J dropped 8 bases, with 8 bases sitting between them. Germline CDR1 and CDR2: SGHDT and YYEEEE. CDR3 length: 11 amino acids. In DNA form, the CDR3 reads TGTGCCAGCAGCTGGGGGCCCGAAGCTTTCTTT. Protein: CASSWGPEAFF.

V gene TRBV6-4 combines with J gene TRBJ2-7, with 14 nucleotides matching TRBD2. The germline CDR1 and CDR2 sequences are MRHNA and SNTAGT. This CDR3 region has 19 residues. The V and J ends lost 6 bases and 1 base, in that order; junction bases with no gene match: 14. The CDR3 DNA reads as TGTGCCAGCAGGATCTCGACTAGCGGGGGGGTTCGTCCTTCCTACGAGCAGTACTTC. It encodes CASRISTSGGVRPSYEQYF.

This chain links TRBV2 with TRBJ2-3, with 8 bases identical to TRBD1. With V trimmed by 10 bases and J by 4 bases, 10 bases remained unmatched. The CDR3 loop spans 14 amino acids. Germline-derived CDR1 and CDR2 are SNHLY and FYNNEI. CDR3 DNA sequence: TGTGCCATCTCAGGGGGCGAGGGCCCAGATACGCAGTATTTT. This translates into CAISGGEGPDTQYF.

J is TRBJ1-1 and V is TRBV6-2 or TRBV6-3, with D hard to call. Looked up from germline, CDR1 is MNHEY and CDR2 is SVGEGT. This CDR3 has 14 residues. V lost 7 bases, J lost 4 bases, and 16 bases lay in between. The DNA of the CDR3 is TGTGCCAGCACCCCCTTGCGGGTGGCCACTGAAGCTTTCTTT. Encoded protein: CASTPLRVATEAFF.

V is TRBV5-1 and J is TRBJ2-5, with 10 positions matching TRBD1. V lost 2 bases and J lost 5; bases outside the gene matches: 3. Germline CDR1 reads SGHRS; CDR2 reads YFSETQ. The CDR3 spans 14 residues. For the CDR3, the DNA is TGCGCCAGCAGCTTTCTGACAGGGGGCGAGACCCAGTACTTC. This encodes CASSFLTGGETQYF.

The V call is TRBV6-2 or TRBV6-3, the J call TRBJ2-7; a weak D match, TRBD2 (5 bases). V lost 1 base and J 6 bases, leaving 10 bases between the germline ends. Germline V CDR1 and CDR2: MNHEY, SVGEGT. CDR3 length: 13 residues. The CDR3 loop is CASSYWARGEQYF. In nucleotides, the CDR3 is TGTGCCAGCAGTTACTGGGCCCGGGGCGAGCAGTACTTC.

The rearrangement uses TRBV25-1 and TRBJ2-1; 9 bases map to TRBD1. J gave up 5 bases and V 4 bases, and 9 bases lay outside the gene matches. In germline, CDR1 is MGHDK, CDR2 SYGVNS. The CDR3 contains 16 residues. For the CDR3, the DNA is TGTGCCAGCAGTGTCTTACAGGGGGCTACTGACAATGAGCAGTTCTTC. Translated: CASSVLQGATDNEQFF.

A single count supports this clone. The J gene is TRBJ2-1, the V gene TRBV10-1, with TRBD1 as a possible D gene (5 bases). V was clipped by 4 bases and J by 4 bases, with 8 bases between them. The CDR3 length is 13 residues. Germline CDR1 is WNHNN and CDR2 is SYGVQD (reference sequence). DNA of the CDR3: TGCGCCAGCAGTGGACAGTTTTACAATGAGCAGTTCTTC. It codes for CASSGQFYNEQFF.

Only one count was recorded for this clone. The chain recombines TRBV5-6 with TRBJ1-5; possible D gene TRBD1, 5 bases. This CDR3 spans 15 amino acids. The V gene lost 2 bases and the J gene lost 5 bases, with 14 bases spanning the gap. CDR1 SGHDT and CDR2 YYEEEE come from the germline V gene. The CDR3 DNA follows: TGTGCCAGCAGCTTATGGACAACTAATTATCAGCCCCAGCATTTT. It translates to CASSLWTTNYQPQHF.

Regarding this clone: The sample carries other DNA sequences with the same CDR3. The V and J genes are TRBV10-2 and TRBJ2-3, with 11 nucleotides matching TRBD1. Germline lookup yields CDR1 WSHSY and CDR2 SAAADI. The ends lost 8 bases at V and 3 bases at J; junction bases unmatched: 1. The CDR3 has 13 residues. CDR3 DNA: TGCGCCAGCTGGGACAGGGGGACAGATACGCAGTATTTT. Translation: CASWDRGTDTQYF.

The chain employs TRBV19 and TRBJ1-1; D gene ambiguous. The V and J ends lost 6 bases and 1 base respectively, with 9 bases between them. CDR3 length: 13 amino acids. Germline-derived CDR1 and CDR2 are LNHDA and SQIVND (reference sequence). The CDR3 reads CASSPGGNTEAFF. The CDR3 DNA follows: TGTGCCAGTAGCCCGGGAGGGAACACTGAAGCTTTCTTT.

V is TRBV20-1 and J is TRBJ1-2, with D hard to call. In germline, CDR1 is DFQATT, CDR2 SNEGSKA (reference sequence). Trimming removed 4 bases from V and 4 bases from J, with 7 bases in between. CDR3 size: 11 residues. The DNA of the CDR3 is TGCAGTGCTATCGGTCCCTATGGCTACACCTTC. Translated: CSAIGPYGYTF.

The rearrangement links TRBV5-6 to TRBJ2-2; maybe TRBD1 (5 bases). The V and J ends lost 2 bases and 4 bases respectively, with 15 bases between them. Germline V gene sequence: CDR1 SGHDT, CDR2 YYEEEE. The length of the CDR3 is 16 residues. CDR3 coding DNA: TGTGCCAGCAGCTTAGGAAGACAGTCGGGCACCGGGGAGCTGTTTTTT. Translation gives CASSLGRQSGTGELFF.

V gene TRBV18 combines with J gene TRBJ1-4, with a possible D match to TRBD1 (6 bases). This CDR3 is built from 15 residues. Germline V lookup: CDR1 KGHSH, CDR2 LQKENI. V lost 3 bases and J 10 bases, leaving 18 bases between the germline ends. CDR3 residues: CASSPTRAGEGKLFF. The CDR3 region has the DNA TGTGCCAGCTCACCTACGCGGGCAGGGGAAGGAAAACTGTTTTTT.

The V and J genes are TRBV7-9 and TRBJ1-6, with 10 bases identical to TRBD1. The V gene end was trimmed by 1 base and the J gene end by 7 bases; junction bases not matched to a gene: 4. Germline V lookup: CDR1 SEHNR, CDR2 FQNEAQ (reference sequence). The CDR3 runs to 16 residues. CDR3 in DNA: TGTGCCAGCAGCTTAGGGGTGACAGGGGGCAATTCACCCCTCCACTTT. Translation: CASSLGVTGGNSPLHF. Filled out from reference TRBV7-9 and TRBJ1-6, the complete variable domain reads DTGVSQNPRHKITKRGQNVTFRCDPISEHNRLYWYRQTLGQGPEFLTYFQNEAQLEKSRLLSDRFSAERPKGSFSTLEIQRTEQGDSAMYLCASSLGVTGGNSPLHFGNGTRLTVT.

The chain uses TRBV12-3 or TRBV12-4 and TRBJ1-2, with D unclear. The CDR3 contains 10 residues. V dropped 6 bases and J dropped 8 bases, with 7 bases sitting between them. Here the CDR3 reads CASSNLGYTF. The DNA of the CDR3 is TGTGCCAGCAGCAACTTAGGCTACACCTTC.

This clone was seen once. The chain is built from TRBV10-1 and TRBJ2-1, with 9 bases lining up with TRBD2. Germline CDR1 is WNHNN and CDR2 is SYGVQD (reference sequence). This CDR3 region has 15 residues. V shed 3 bases, J shed 6 bases, and the junction held 6 bases outside the gene matches. The CDR3 is CASSDERGVSNEQFF. The DNA for the CDR3 is TGCGCCAGCAGTGACGAGCGGGGGGTGAGCAATGAGCAGTTCTTC.

The chain is built from TRBV9 and TRBJ1-2; 10 bases agree with TRBD1. The CDR3 sequence is 16 residues long. Germline V CDR1 and CDR2: SGDLS, YYNGEE. With V trimmed by 2 bases and J by 4 bases, 8 bases remained unmatched. CDR3 sequence reads: CASSVSTGGSGYGYTF. In DNA form, the CDR3 reads TGTGCCAGCAGCGTCTCGACAGGGGGCAGTGGCTATGGCTACACCTTC.

The J gene is TRBJ2-2, the V gene TRBV24-1; 7 bases agree with TRBD1. The CDR3 loop spans 16 amino acids. Germline assignment: CDR1 KGHDR and CDR2 SFDVKD. The junction had 10 bases not matched to a gene; V was cut back by 4 bases and J by 6 bases. For the CDR3, the DNA is TGTGCCACCAGTGACCCTCGACAGGGTTTGGCCGGGGAGCTGTTTTTT. Protein product: CATSDPRQGLAGELFF.

This clone came up once. The chain is built from TRBV6-2 or TRBV6-3 and TRBJ1-1, with unresolved D. The CDR3 loop spans 14 amino acids. Trimming left V 6 bases short and J 4 bases short, with 15 bases between. Germline CDR1 MNHEY, CDR2 SVGEGT. CDR3 in DNA: TGTGCCAGCAGCCCCAGCTCAGCGGCCACTGAAGCTTTCTTT. Translating it yields CASSPSSAATEAFF.

The rearrangement uses TRBV18 and TRBJ2-7, with D tentatively TRBD1 (6 bases). The length of the CDR3 is 13 residues. Germline V gene data show CDR1 as KGHSH and CDR2 as LQKENI. Trimming stripped 8 bases from V and 0 bases from J, with 11 bases between. The CDR3 loop is CASRRTDSYEQYF. The CDR3 DNA sequence: TGTGCCAGCCGGCGGACAGACTCCTACGAGCAGTACTTC. Full variable domain (outside the CDR3, taken from reference TRBV18 and TRBJ2-7): NAGVMQNPRHLVRRRGQEARLRCSPMKGHSHVYWYRQLPEEGLKFMVYLQKENIIDESGMPKERFSAEFPKEGPSILRIQQVVRGDSAAYFCASRRTDSYEQYFGPGTRLTVT.